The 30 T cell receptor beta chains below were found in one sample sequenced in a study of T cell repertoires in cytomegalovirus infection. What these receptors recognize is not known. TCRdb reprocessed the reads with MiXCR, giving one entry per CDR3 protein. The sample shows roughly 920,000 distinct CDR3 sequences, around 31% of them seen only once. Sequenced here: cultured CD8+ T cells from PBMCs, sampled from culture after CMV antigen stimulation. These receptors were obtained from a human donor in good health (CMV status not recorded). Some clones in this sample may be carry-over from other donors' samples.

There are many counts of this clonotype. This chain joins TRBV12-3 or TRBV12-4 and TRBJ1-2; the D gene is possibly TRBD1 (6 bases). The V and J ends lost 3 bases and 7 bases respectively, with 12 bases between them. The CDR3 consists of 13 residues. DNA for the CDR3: TGTGCCAGCAGTTTCGTTGCAGGGGTTGGCTACACCTTC. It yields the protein CASSFVAGVGYTF.

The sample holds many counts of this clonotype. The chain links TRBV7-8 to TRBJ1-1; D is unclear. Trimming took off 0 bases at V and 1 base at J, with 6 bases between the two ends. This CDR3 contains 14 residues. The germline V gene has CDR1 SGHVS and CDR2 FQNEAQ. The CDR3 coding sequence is TGTGCCAGCAGCTTAGCGGCCACGAACACTGAAGCTTTCTTT. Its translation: CASSLAATNTEAFF.

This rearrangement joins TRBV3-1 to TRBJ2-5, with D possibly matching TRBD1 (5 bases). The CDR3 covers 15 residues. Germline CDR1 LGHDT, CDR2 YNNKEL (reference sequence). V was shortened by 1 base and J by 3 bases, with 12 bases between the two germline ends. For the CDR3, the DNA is TGTGCCAGCAGCCAAGGGAACAGGCATAAAGAGACCCAGTACTTC. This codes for CASSQGNRHKETQYF.

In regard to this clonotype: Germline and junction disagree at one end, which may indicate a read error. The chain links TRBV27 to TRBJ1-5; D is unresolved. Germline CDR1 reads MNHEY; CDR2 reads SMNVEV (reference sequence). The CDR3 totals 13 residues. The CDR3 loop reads CANSLKNNQPQHF. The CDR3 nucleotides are TGTGCCAACAGTTTGAAGAACAATCAGCCCCAGCATTTT.

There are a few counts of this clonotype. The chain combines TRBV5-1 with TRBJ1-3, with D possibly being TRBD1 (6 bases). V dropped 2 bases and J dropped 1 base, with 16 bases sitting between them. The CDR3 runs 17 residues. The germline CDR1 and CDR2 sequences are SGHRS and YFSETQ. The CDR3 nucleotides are TGCGCCAGCAGCTTATATGACAGGTTCGCTTCTGGAAACACCATATATTTT. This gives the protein CASSLYDRFASGNTIYF.

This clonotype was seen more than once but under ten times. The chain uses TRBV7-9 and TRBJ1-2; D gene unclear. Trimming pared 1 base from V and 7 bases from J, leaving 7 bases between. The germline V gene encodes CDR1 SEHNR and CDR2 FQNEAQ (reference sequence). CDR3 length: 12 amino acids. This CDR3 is CASSLGPGGYTF. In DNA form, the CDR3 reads TGTGCCAGCAGCTTAGGGCCTGGTGGCTACACCTTC.

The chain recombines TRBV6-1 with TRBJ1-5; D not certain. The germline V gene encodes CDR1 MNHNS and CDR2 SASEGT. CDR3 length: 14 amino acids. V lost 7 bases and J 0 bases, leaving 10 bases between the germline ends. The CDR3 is CASTRPYSNQPQHF. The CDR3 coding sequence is TGTGCCAGCACGAGGCCATATAGCAATCAGCCCCAGCATTTT.

The CDR3 bases are TGTGCCAGCAGCAACAGCTATGAAGCTTTCTTT. Encoded protein: CASSNSYEAFF. The chain is built from TRBV7-6 and TRBJ1-1; D gene uncertain. This CDR3 contains 11 residues. Germline loops: CDR1 SGHVS, CDR2 FNYEAQ. Trimming removed 5 bases at V and 7 bases at J, with 8 bases between. The entire variable domain, with the rest obtained from reference TRBV7-6 and TRBJ1-1, is as follows: GAGVSQSPRYKVTKRGQDVALRCDPISGHVSLYWYRQALGQGPEFLTYFNYEAQQDKSGLPNDRFSAERPEGSISTLTIQRTEQRDSAMYRCASSNSYEAFFGQGTRLTVV.

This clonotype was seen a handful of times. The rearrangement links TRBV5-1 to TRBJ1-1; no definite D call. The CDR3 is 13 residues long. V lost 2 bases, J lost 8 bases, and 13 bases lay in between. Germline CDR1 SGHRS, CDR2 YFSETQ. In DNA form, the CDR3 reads TGCGCCAGCAGCTTTGCACTGGGCAGAGAAGCTTTCTTT. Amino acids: CASSFALGREAFF.

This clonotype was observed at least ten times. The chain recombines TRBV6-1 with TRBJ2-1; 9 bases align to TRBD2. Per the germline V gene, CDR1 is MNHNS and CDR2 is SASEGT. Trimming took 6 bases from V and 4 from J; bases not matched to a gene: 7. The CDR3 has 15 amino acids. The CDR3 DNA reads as TGTGCCAGCAGCCTCGGACTAGCGACTTACAATGAGCAGTTCTTC. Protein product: CASSLGLATYNEQFF.

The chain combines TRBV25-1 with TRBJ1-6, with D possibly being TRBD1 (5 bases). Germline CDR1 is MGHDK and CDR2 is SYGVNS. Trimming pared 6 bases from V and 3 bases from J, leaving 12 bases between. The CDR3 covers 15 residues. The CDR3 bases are TGTGCCAGCAGCGCGGACACGGTCTATAATTCACCCCTCCACTTT. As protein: CASSADTVYNSPLHF. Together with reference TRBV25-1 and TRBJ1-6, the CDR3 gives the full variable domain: EADIYQTPRYLVIGTGKKITLECSQTMGHDKMYWYQQDPGMELHLIHYSYGVNSTEKGDLSSESTVSRIRTEHFPLTLESARPSHTSQYLCASSADTVYNSPLHFGNGTRLTVT.

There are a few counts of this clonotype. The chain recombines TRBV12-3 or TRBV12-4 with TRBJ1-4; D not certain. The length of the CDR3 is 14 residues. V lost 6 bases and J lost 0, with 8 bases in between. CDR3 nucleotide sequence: TGTGCCAGCAGCTTTAACCCAACTAATGAAAAACTGTTTTTT. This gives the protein CASSFNPTNEKLFF.

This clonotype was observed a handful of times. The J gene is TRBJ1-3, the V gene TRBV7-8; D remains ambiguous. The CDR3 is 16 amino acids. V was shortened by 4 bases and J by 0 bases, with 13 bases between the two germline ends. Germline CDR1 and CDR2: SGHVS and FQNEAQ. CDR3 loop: CASSSPGSNSGNTIYF. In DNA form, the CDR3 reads TGTGCCAGCAGCTCCCCTGGCTCCAACTCTGGAAACACCATATATTTT. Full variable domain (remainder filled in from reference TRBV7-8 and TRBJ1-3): GAGVSQSPRYKVAKRGQDVALRCDPISGHVSLFWYQQALGQGPEFLTYFQNEAQLDKSGLPSDRFFAERPEGSVSTLKIQRTQQEDSAVYLCASSSPGSNSGNTIYFGEGSWLTVV.

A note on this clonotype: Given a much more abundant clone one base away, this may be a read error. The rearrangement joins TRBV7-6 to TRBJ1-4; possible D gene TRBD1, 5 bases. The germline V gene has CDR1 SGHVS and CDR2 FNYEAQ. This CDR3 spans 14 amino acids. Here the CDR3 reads CVSTEWGRGEKLFF. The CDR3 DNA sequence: TGTGTCAGCACCGAGTGGGGGAGAGGAGAAAAACTGTTTTTT.

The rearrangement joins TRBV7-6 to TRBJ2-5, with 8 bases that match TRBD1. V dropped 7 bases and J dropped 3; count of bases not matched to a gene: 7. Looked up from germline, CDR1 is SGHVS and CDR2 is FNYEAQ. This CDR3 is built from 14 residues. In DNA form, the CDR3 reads TGTGCCAGCACCCCGGACAGGGTCGAAGAGACCCAGTACTTC. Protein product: CASTPDRVEETQYF.

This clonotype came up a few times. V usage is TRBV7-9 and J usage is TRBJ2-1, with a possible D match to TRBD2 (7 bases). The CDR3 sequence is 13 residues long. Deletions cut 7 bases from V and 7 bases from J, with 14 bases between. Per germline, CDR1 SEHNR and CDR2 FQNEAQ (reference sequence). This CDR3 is CASKEGGPNEQFF. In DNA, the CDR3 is TGTGCCAGCAAGGAGGGGGGGCCTAATGAGCAGTTCTTC.

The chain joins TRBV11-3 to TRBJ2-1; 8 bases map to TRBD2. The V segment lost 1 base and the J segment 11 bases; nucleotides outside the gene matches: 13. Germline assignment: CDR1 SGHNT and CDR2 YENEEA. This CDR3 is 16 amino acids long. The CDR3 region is CASSLGRGAQERKQFF. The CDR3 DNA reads TGTGCCAGCAGCTTAGGGCGGGGGGCCCAGGAACGTAAGCAGTTCTTC.

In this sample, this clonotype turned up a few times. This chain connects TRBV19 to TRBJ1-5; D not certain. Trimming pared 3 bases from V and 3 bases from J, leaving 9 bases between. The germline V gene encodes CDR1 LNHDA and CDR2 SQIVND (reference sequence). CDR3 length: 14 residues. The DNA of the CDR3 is TGTGCCAGTAGTATGAATACCGACAATCAGCCCCAGCATTTT. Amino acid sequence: CASSMNTDNQPQHF. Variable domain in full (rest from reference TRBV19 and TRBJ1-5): DGGITQSPKYLFRKEGQNVTLSCEQNLNHDAMYWYRQDPGQGLRLIYYSQIVNDFQKGDIAEGYSVSREKKESFPLTVTSAQKNPTAFYLCASSMNTDNQPQHFGDGTRLSIL.

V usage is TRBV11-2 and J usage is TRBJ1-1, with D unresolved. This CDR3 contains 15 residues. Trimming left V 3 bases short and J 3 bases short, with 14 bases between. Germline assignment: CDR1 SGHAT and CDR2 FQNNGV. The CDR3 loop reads CASSLRTDVYTEAFF. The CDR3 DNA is TGTGCCAGCAGCTTGAGGACCGACGTTTACACTGAAGCTTTCTTT. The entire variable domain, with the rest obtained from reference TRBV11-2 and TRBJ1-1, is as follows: EAGVAQSPRYKIIEKRQSVAFWCNPISGHATLYWYQQILGQGPKLLIQFQNNGVVDDSQLPKDRFSAERLKGVDSTLKIQPAKLEDSAVYLCASSLRTDVYTEAFFGQGTRLTVV.

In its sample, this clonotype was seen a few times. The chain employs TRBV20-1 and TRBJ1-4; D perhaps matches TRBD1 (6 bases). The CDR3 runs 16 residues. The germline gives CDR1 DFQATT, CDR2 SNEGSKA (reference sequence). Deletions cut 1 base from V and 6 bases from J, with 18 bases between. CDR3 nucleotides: TGCAGTGCTAGAGTCGACGGCGGGGGGCAGTATGAAAAACTGTTTTTT. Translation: CSARVDGGGQYEKLFF.

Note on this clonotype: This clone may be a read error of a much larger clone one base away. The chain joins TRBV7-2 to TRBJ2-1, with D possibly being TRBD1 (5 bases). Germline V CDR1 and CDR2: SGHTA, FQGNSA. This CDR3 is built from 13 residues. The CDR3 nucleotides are TGTGTCAGCAGCTTAGGGGTAGTAGGCTTATTATTCTTC. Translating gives CVSSLGVVGLLFF.

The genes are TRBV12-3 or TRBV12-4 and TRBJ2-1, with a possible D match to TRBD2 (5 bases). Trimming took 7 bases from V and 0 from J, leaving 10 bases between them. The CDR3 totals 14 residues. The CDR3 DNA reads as TGTGCCAGCAATCAAGGGAGCTCCTACAATGAGCAGTTCTTC. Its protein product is CASNQGSSYNEQFF.

The CDR3: CASSQTTNNEQFF. The CDR3 nucleotides are TGCGCCAGCAGCCAAACTACCAACAATGAGCAGTTCTTC. V and J are TRBV4-1 and TRBJ2-1; no definite D call. This CDR3 has 13 amino acids. CDR1 and CDR2 (germline): MGHRA, YSYEKL. Trimming stripped 2 bases from V and 5 bases from J, with 7 bases between.

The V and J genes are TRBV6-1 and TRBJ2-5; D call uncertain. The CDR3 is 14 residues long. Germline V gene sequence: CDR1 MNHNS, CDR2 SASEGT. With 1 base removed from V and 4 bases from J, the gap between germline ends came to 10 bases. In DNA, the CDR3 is TGTGCCAGCAGTGAAGGGCTAGTGGGAGAGACCCAGTACTTC. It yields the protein CASSEGLVGETQYF.

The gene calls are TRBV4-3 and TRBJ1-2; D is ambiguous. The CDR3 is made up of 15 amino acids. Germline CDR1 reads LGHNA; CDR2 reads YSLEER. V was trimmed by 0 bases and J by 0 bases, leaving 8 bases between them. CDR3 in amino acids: CASSQDLEANYGYTF. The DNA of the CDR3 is TGCGCCAGCAGCCAAGATTTAGAAGCTAACTATGGCTACACCTTC.

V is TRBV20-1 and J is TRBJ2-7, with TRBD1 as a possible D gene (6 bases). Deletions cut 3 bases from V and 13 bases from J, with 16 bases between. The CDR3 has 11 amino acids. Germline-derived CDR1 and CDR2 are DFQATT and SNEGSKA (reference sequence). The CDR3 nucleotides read TGCAGTGCTAGCCGGGACATGGCGTACTACGTC. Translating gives CSASRDMAYYV.

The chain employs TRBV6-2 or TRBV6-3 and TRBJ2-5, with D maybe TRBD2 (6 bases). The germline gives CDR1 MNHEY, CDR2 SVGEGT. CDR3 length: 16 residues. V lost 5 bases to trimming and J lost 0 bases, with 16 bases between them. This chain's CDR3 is CASSRRDSLYQETQYF. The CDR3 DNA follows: TGTGCCAGCAGTCGCCGGGACTCCCTGTACCAAGAGACCCAGTACTTC.

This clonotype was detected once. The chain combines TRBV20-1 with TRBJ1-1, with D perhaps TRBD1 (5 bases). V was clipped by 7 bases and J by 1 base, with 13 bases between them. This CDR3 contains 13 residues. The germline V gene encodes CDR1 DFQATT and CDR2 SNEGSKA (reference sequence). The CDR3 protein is CSGDGTANTEAFF. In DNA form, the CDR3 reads TGCAGTGGGGACGGGACGGCGAACACTGAAGCTTTCTTT.

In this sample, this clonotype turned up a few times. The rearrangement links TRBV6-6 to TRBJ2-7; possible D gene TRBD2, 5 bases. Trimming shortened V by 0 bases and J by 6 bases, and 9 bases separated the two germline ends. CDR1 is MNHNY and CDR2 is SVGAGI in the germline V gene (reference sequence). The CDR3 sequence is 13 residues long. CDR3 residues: CASSYSTRGEQYV. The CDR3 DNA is TGTGCCAGCAGTTACTCGACCCGGGGCGAGCAGTACGTC.

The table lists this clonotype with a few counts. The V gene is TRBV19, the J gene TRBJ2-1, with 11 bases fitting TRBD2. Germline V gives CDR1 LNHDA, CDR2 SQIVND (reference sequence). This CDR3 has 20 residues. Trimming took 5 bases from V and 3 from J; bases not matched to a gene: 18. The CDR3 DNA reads TGTGCCAGTAGTCGACCCGAACTAGCGGGGGCCTTCATAAACTACAATGAGCAGTTCTTC. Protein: CASSRPELAGAFINYNEQFF.